Included here is one TCR beta chain sequence, with context. This sample stems from a study of cytomegalovirus exposure and HLA in healthy donors. Study summary: An earlier analysis found fewer than 140 million unique TCR beta sequences from around 180 million T cells.

In the PCR, 60 Vbeta and 13 Jbeta primers were used. Sequenced by immunoSEQ multiplex PCR; TCRdb stores in-frame clones only, minus some. The sample carries 150,000 to 180,000 clones, about 84% recorded once. This CDR3 has 15 residues. With V trimmed by 0 bases and J by 5 bases, 8 bases remained unmatched. CDR1 and CDR2 (germline): GTSNPN, SVGIG (reference sequence). The sequence derives from a middle-aged woman in good health and CMV-seropositive. This chain uses TRBV30 with TRBJ2-5, with 8 bases lining up with TRBD2. The sample was PBMCs. The DNA of the CDR3 is TGTGCCTGGAGTGTCCTAGCGGGCCGACGGGAGACCCAGTACTTC. Protein product: CAWSVLAGRRETQYF.